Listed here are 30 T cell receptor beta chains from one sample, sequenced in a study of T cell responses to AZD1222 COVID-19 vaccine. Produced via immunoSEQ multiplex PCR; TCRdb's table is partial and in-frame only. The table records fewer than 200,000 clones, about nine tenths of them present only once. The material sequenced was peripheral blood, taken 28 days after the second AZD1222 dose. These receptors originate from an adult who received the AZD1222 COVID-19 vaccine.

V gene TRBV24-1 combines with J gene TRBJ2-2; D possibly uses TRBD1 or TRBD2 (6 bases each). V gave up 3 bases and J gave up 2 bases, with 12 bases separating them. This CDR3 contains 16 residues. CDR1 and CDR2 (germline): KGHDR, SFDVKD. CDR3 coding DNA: TGTGCCACCAGTGATGGGGGGCAGGGTAACACCGGGGAGCTGTTTTTT. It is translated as CATSDGGQGNTGELFF.

The CDR3 coding sequence is TGCAGTGCTAGGGAGGGGGCTGGCTACACCTTC. Protein sequence: CSAREGAGYTF. This chain uses TRBV20-1 with TRBJ1-2, with 7 bases identical to TRBD1. Germline V gene lookup returns CDR1 DFQATT and CDR2 SNEGSKA (reference sequence). This CDR3 has 11 amino acids. With 3 bases clipped from V and 7 bases from J, the junction kept 2 bases outside the gene matches.

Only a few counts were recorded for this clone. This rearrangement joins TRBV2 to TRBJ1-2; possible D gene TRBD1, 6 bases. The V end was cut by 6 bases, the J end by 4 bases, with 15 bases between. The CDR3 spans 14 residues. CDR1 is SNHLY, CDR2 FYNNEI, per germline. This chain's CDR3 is CASSTGLKGYGYTF. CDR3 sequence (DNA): TGTGCCAGCAGCACAGGGTTGAAGGGCTATGGCTACACCTTC.

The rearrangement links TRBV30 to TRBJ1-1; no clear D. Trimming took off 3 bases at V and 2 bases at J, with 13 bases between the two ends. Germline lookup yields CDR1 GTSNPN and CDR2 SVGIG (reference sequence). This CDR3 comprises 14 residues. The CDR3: CAWRTGSLNTEAFF. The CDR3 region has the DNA TGTGCCTGGAGAACGGGCAGTTTAAACACTGAAGCTTTCTTT.

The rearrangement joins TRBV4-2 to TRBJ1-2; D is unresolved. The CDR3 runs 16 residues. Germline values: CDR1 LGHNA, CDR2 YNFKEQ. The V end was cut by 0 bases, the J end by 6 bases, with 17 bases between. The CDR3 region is CASSQDPGSARDGYTF. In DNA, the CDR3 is TGTGCCAGCAGCCAAGATCCGGGCAGTGCCCGCGATGGCTACACCTTC.

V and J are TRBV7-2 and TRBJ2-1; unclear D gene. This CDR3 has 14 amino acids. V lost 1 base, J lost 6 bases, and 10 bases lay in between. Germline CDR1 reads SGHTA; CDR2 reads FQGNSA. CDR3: CASSLDHGSNEQFF. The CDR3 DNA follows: TGTGCCAGCAGCTTAGATCATGGGTCCAATGAGCAGTTCTTC.

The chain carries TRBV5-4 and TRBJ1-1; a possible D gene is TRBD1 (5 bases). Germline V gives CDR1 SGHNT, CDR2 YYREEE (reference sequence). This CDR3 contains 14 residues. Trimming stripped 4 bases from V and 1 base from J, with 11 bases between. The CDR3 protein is CASSLGPSNTEAFF. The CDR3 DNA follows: TGTGCCAGCAGCCTGGGACCCTCGAACACTGAAGCTTTCTTT.

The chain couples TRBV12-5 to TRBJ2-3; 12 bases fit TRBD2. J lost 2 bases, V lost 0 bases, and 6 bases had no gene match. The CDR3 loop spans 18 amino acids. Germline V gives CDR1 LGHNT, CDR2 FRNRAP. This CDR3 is CASGLVLLAGGNTDTQYF. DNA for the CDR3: TGTGCTAGTGGTTTGGTACTCCTAGCGGGAGGGAACACAGATACGCAGTATTTT. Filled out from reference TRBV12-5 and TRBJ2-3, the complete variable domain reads DARVTQTPRHKVTEMGQEVTMRCQPILGHNTVFWYRQTMMQGLELLAYFRNRAPLDDSGMPKDRFSAEMPDATLATLKIQPSEPRDSAVYFCASGLVLLAGGNTDTQYFGPGTRLTVL.

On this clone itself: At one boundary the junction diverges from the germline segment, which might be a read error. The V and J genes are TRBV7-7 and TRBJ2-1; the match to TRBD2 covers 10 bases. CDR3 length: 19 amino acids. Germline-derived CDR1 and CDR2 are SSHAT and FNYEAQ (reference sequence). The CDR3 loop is CASSLVPSGSGASYNEQFF. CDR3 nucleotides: TGTGCTAGCAGCTTAGTTCCTAGCGGGAGTGGGGCCTCCTACAATGAGCAGTTCTTC.

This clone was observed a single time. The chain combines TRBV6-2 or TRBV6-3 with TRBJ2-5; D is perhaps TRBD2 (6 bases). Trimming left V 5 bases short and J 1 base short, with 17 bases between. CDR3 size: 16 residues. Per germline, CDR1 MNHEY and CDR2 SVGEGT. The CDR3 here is CASSPHFGGIQETQYF. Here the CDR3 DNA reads TGTGCCAGCAGTCCGCATTTCGGGGGAATCCAAGAGACCCAGTACTTC.

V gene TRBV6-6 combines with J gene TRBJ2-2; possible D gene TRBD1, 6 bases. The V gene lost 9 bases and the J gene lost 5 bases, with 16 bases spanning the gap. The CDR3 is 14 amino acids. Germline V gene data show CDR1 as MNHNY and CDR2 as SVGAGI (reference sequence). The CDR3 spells CARKEQGRTGELFF. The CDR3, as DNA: TGTGCCAGGAAGGAACAGGGTCGAACCGGGGAGCTGTTTTTT.

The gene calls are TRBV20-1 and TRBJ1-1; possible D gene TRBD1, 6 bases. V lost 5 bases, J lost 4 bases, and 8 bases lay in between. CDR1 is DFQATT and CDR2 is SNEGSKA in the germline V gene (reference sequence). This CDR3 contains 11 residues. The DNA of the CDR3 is TGCAGTGCTGAGGACAGCACTGAAGCTTTCTTT. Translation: CSAEDSTEAFF.

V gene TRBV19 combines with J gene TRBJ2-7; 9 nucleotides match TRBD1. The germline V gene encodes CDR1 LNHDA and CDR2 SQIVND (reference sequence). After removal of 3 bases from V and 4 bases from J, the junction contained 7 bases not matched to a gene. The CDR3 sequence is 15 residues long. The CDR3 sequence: CASSISAQGAYEQYF. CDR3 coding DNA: TGTGCCAGTAGTATTTCGGCACAGGGGGCTTACGAGCAGTACTTC. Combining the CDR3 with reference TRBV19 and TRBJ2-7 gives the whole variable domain DGGITQSPKYLFRKEGQNVTLSCEQNLNHDAMYWYRQDPGQGLRLIYYSQIVNDFQKGDIAEGYSVSREKKESFPLTVTSAQKNPTAFYLCASSISAQGAYEQYFGPGTRLTVT.

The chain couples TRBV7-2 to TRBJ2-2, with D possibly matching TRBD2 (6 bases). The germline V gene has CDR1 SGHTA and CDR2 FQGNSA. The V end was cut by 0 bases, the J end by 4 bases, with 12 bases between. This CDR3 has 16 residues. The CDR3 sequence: CASSLAPGLSTGELFF. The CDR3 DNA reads TGTGCCAGCAGCTTAGCACCGGGACTTAGCACCGGGGAGCTGTTTTTT.

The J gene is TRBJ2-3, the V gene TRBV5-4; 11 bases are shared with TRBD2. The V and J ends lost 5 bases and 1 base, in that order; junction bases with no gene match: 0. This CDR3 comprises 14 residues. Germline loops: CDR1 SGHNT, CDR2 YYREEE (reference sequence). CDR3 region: CASRLAGGTDTQYF. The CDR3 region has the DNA TGTGCCAGCAGACTAGCGGGGGGCACAGATACGCAGTATTTT.

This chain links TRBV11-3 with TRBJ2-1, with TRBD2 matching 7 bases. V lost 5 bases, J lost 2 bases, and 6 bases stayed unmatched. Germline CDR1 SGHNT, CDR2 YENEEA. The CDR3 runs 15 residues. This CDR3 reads CASSPGTITYNEQFF. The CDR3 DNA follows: TGTGCCAGCAGCCCCGGGACTATCACCTACAATGAGCAGTTCTTC.

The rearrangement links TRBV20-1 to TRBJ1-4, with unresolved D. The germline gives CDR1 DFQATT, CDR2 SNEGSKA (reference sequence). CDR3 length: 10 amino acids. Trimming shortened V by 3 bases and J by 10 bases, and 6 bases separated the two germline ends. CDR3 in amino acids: CSARNGKLFF. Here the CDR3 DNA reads TGCAGTGCTAGGAACGGAAAACTGTTTTTT.

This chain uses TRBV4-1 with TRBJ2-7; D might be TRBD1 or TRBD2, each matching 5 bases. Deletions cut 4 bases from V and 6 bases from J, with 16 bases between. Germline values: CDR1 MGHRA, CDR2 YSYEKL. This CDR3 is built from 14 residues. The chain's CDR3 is CASSRDPQASEQYF. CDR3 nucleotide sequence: TGCGCCAGCAGCCGGGACCCCCAAGCCAGCGAGCAGTACTTC.

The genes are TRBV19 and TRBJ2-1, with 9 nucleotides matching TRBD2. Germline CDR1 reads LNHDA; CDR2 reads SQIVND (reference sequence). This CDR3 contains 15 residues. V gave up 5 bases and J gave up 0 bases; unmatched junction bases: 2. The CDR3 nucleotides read TGTGCCAGTAGTCTAGCGGGGCCCTCCTACAATGAGCAGTTCTTC. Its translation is CASSLAGPSYNEQFF.

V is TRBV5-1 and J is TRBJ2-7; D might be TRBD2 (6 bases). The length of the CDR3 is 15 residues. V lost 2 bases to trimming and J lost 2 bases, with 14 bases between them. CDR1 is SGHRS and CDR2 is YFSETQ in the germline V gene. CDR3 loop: CASSFGWTTPYEQYF. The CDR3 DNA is TGCGCCAGCAGCTTTGGCTGGACTACCCCCTACGAGCAGTACTTC.

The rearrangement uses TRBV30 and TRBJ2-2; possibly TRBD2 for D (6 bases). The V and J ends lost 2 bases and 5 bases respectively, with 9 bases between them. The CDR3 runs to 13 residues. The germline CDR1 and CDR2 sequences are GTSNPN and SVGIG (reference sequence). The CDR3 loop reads CAWSWGETGELFF. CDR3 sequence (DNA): TGTGCCTGGAGTTGGGGGGAGACCGGGGAGCTGTTTTTT.

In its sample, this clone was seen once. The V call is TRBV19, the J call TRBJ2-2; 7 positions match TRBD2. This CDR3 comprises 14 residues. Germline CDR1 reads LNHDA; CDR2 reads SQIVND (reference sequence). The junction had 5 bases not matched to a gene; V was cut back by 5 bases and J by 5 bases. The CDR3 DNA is TGTGCCAGTAGTGGGGGGGTCCTAACCGGGGAGCTGTTTTTT. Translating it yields CASSGGVLTGELFF.

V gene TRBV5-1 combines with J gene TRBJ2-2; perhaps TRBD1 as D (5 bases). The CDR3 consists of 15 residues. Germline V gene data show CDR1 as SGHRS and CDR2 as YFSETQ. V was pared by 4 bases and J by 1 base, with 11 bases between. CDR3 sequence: CASSGAGMNTGELFF. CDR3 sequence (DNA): TGCGCCAGCAGCGGGGCAGGGATGAACACCGGGGAGCTGTTTTTT.

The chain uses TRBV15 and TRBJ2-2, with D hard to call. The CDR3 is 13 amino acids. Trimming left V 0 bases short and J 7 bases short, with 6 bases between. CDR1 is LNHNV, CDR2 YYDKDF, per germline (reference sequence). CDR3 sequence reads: CATSRDQNGELFF. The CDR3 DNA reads TGTGCCACCAGCAGAGATCAGAACGGGGAGCTGTTTTTT.

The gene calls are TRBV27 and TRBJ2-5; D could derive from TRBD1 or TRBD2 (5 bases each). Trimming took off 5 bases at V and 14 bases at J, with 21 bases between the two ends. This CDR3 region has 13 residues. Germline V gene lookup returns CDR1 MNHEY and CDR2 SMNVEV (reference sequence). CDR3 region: CASSRDVDETLYF. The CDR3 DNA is TGTGCCAGCAGTCGGGACGTGGATGAGACCCTTTACTTC.

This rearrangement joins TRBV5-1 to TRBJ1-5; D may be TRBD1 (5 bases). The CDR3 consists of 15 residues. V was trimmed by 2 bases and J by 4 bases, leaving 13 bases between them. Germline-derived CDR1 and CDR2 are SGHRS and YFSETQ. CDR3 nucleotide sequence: TGCGCCAGCAGCTTCGGGGACGGAGGGAATCAGCCCCAGCATTTT. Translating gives CASSFGDGGNQPQHF.

CDR3 DNA sequence: TGTGCCAGCAGCTACCTCCCGGGACGCAACACAGATACGCAGTATTTT. Amino acids: CASSYLPGRNTDTQYF. This chain uses TRBV7-2 with TRBJ2-3; D may be TRBD1 or TRBD2 (5 bases each). The germline V gene encodes CDR1 SGHTA and CDR2 FQGNSA. V was trimmed by 4 bases and J by 2 bases, leaving 16 bases between them. The CDR3 runs 16 residues. Supplemented by reference TRBV7-2 and TRBJ2-3, the full variable domain reads GAGVSQSPSNKVTEKGKDVELRCDPISGHTALYWYRQSLGQGLEFLIYFQGNSAPDKSGLPSDRFSAERTGGSVSTLTIQRTQQEDSAVYLCASSYLPGRNTDTQYFGPGTRLTVL.

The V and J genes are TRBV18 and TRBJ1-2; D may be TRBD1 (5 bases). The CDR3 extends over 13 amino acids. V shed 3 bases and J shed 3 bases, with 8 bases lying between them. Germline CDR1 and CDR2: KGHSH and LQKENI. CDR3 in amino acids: CASSPGQDYGYTF. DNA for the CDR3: TGTGCCAGCTCACCCGGACAAGACTATGGCTACACCTTC. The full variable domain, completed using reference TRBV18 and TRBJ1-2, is NAGVMQNPRHLVRRRGQEARLRCSPMKGHSHVYWYRQLPEEGLKFMVYLQKENIIDESGMPKERFSAEFPKEGPSILRIQQVVRGDSAAYFCASSPGQDYGYTFGSGTRLTVV.

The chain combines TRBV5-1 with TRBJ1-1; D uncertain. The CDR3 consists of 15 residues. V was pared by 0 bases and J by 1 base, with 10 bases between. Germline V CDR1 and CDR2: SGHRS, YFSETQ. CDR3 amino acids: CASSLVGSKNTEAFF. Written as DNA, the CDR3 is TGCGCCAGCAGCTTGGTTGGGAGCAAGAACACTGAAGCTTTCTTT.

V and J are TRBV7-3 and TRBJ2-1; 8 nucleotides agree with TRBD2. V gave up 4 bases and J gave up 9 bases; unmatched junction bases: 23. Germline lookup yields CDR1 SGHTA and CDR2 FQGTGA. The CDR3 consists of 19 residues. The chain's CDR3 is CASSSPRGGWREVTVEQFF. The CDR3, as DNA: TGTGCCAGCAGCTCTCCCCGGGGGGGGTGGAGGGAGGTAACGGTTGAGCAGTTCTTC. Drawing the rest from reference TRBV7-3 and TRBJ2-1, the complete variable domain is GAGVSQTPSNKVTEKGKYVELRCDPISGHTALYWYRQSLGQGPEFLIYFQGTGAADDSGLPNDRFFAVRPEGSVSTLKIQRTERGDSAVYLCASSSPRGGWREVTVEQFFGPGTRLTVL.